Listed here is a single TCR beta chain. Mismatch with germline at one junction end may stem from a read error. The second PCR ran roughly 7 to 12 cycles with a sample-barcoded 5' primer and J-beta primers. TCRdb re-derived calls from the 5' RACE reads in MiXCR, one entry per CDR3 protein. The sample records about 1,800,000 distinct CDR3 sequences, 28% being singletons. This sample is part of a study of blood T cells in healthy people across ages. Per germline, CDR1 MDHEN and CDR2 SYDVKM. This CDR3 has 14 residues. The TCR sequence derives from a woman in her twenties or thirties in good health. The sequenced material came from blood. V is TRBV28 and J is TRBJ2-7; tentative D call: TRBD2 (6 bases). CDR3 in amino acids: CTSSLPGDSYEQYF. CDR3 coding DNA: TGTACCAGCAGTTTACCGGGGGACTCCTACGAGCAGTACTTC.